These 27 T cell receptor beta chains share one sample of origin, sequenced in a study of control samples from healthy donors and cancer patients. Produced via immunoSEQ multiplex PCR; TCRdb's table is partial and in-frame only. The table has 390,000 or so clones, 80% to 95% seen once; the top ten hold about 6.3%. Specimen: PBMCs. The source of these receptors is a man aged 40-49 years with head and neck cancer.

The genes are TRBV20-1 and TRBJ2-7; D is uncertain. Trimming took 1 base from V and 6 from J, leaving 7 bases between them. Germline lookup yields CDR1 DFQATT and CDR2 SNEGSKA (reference sequence). This CDR3 contains 11 residues. CDR3: CSARVVGEQYF. For the CDR3, the DNA is TGCAGTGCTAGAGTCGTGGGCGAGCAGTACTTC.

This clone showed up just once. The V gene is TRBV7-8, the J gene TRBJ1-1; D unresolved. Trimming left V 6 bases short and J 1 base short, with 9 bases between. The germline V gene has CDR1 SGHVS and CDR2 FQNEAQ. The CDR3 is made up of 13 amino acids. The CDR3 coding sequence is TGTGCCAGCAGTCCTCTGGCGAACACTGAAGCTTTCTTT. Translating it yields CASSPLANTEAFF. Full variable domain (remainder filled in from reference TRBV7-8 and TRBJ1-1): GAGVSQSPRYKVAKRGQDVALRCDPISGHVSLFWYQQALGQGPEFLTYFQNEAQLDKSGLPSDRFFAERPEGSVSTLKIQRTQQEDSAVYLCASSPLANTEAFFGQGTRLTVV.

The V call is TRBV5-1, the J call TRBJ1-2, with D possibly being TRBD1 (6 bases). Germline V lookup: CDR1 SGHRS, CDR2 YFSETQ. CDR3 length: 13 amino acids. V dropped 3 bases and J dropped 8 bases, with 14 bases sitting between them. The CDR3 loop reads CASSYGGTFGYTF. The CDR3 nucleotides read TGCGCCAGCAGCTATGGTGGGACATTCGGCTACACCTTC.

The rearrangement joins TRBV12-5 to TRBJ2-5; D unresolved. V lost 5 bases to trimming and J lost 1 base, with 11 bases between them. The length of the CDR3 is 14 residues. Germline V gene lookup returns CDR1 LGHNT and CDR2 FRNRAP. CDR3 region: CASGIGGFQETQYF. DNA of the CDR3: TGTGCTAGTGGTATCGGTGGGTTCCAAGAGACCCAGTACTTC.

This clone has a single count. The chain is built from TRBV4-1 and TRBJ1-5; D uncertain. Trimming stripped 0 bases from V and 1 base from J, with 10 bases between. The germline V gene has CDR1 MGHRA and CDR2 YSYEKL. The CDR3 extends over 16 amino acids. CDR3 DNA: TGCGCCAGCAGCCAAGATAGGGCACGAAGCAATCAGCCCCAGCATTTT. This translates into CASSQDRARSNQPQHF.

The chain recombines TRBV2 with TRBJ1-6, with 7 bases aligning to TRBD1. V trimming: 2 bases; J trimming: 6 bases; junction bases outside the gene matches: 4. CDR1 is SNHLY, CDR2 FYNNEI, per germline. This CDR3 region has 15 residues. CDR3: CASSERDRLNSPLHF. As DNA, the CDR3 is TGTGCCAGCAGTGAACGGGACAGACTTAATTCACCCCTCCACTTT.

The rearrangement joins TRBV7-9 to TRBJ2-5; a possible D gene is TRBD2 (6 bases). The V gene lost 1 base and the J gene lost 3 bases, with 15 bases spanning the gap. Looked up from germline, CDR1 is SEHNR and CDR2 is FQNEAQ (reference sequence). CDR3 size: 16 residues. CDR3 residues: CASSLDPRDSKETQYF. CDR3 sequence (DNA): TGTGCCAGCAGCTTAGACCCCCGGGACTCTAAAGAGACCCAGTACTTC.

The gene calls are TRBV11-2 and TRBJ2-1, with D maybe TRBD2 (6 bases). The CDR3 spans 15 residues. CDR1 is SGHAT, CDR2 FQNNGV, per germline. The V and J ends lost 3 bases and 5 bases respectively, with 14 bases between them. The chain's CDR3 is CASSFRGLTNNEQFF. The DNA of the CDR3 is TGTGCCAGCAGCTTTCGGGGGTTAACTAACAATGAGCAGTTCTTC.

The chain joins TRBV5-8 to TRBJ2-7, with no clear D. Germline V lookup: CDR1 SGHTS, CDR2 YDEGEE. Trimming took 4 bases from V and 3 from J, leaving 5 bases between them. CDR3 length: 11 residues. CDR3 bases: TGTGCCAGCAGCCCAATCTACGAGCAGTACTTC. It is translated as CASSPIYEQYF.

The rearrangement links TRBV2 to TRBJ2-7; D may be TRBD2 (5 bases). Trimming took off 8 bases at V and 0 bases at J, with 14 bases between the two ends. This CDR3 is built from 14 residues. Looked up from germline, CDR1 is SNHLY and CDR2 is FYNNEI. CDR3 DNA: TGTGCCAGCGGCGGTTCCGGGGTCTCCTACGAGCAGTACTTC. It specifies CASGGSGVSYEQYF.

J is TRBJ2-2 and V is TRBV2; 9 nucleotides line up with TRBD1. In germline, CDR1 is SNHLY, CDR2 FYNNEI. The CDR3 runs to 22 residues. Trimming removed 6 bases from V and 2 bases from J; junction bases left unmatched: 25. CDR3 region: CASRPYTSSGTGLYSNTGELFF. Here the CDR3 DNA reads TGTGCCAGCAGACCTTATACCTCCTCCGGGACAGGGTTATACTCAAACACCGGGGAGCTGTTTTTT.

V is TRBV19 and J is TRBJ2-3; a possible D gene is TRBD2 (6 bases). V shed 6 bases and J shed 2 bases, with 12 bases lying between them. The CDR3 runs 14 residues. Germline CDR1 and CDR2: LNHDA and SQIVND (reference sequence). DNA of the CDR3: TGTGCCAGTAGACCGGGAGTACACACAGATACGCAGTATTTT. It translates to CASRPGVHTDTQYF.

J is TRBJ1-4 and V is TRBV7-2; no clear D. Per germline, CDR1 SGHTA and CDR2 FQGNSA. V gave up 0 bases and J gave up 6 bases, with 17 bases separating them. The CDR3 extends over 17 amino acids. The CDR3 bases are TGTGCCAGCAGCTTAGCGGTATTGGGAACTCGGGATGAAAAACTGTTTTTT. Amino acids: CASSLAVLGTRDEKLFF.

The genes are TRBV7-3 and TRBJ2-2; TRBD1 might be the D (6 bases). Germline V gene lookup returns CDR1 SGHTA and CDR2 FQGTGA. V lost 3 bases, J lost 0 bases, and 8 bases lay in between. This CDR3 contains 15 residues. As DNA, the CDR3 is TGTGCCAGCAGCTTGGGACACGCGAACACCGGGGAGCTGTTTTTT. Protein sequence: CASSLGHANTGELFF.

The chain joins TRBV5-4 to TRBJ2-2, with 7 bases fitting TRBD1. Losses at the gene ends were 5 bases for V and 5 bases for J; bases not matched to a gene: 6. Germline V lookup: CDR1 SGHNT, CDR2 YYREEE (reference sequence). The CDR3 covers 14 residues. CDR3 DNA sequence: TGTGCCAGCAGGGAACAGGGGTGGACCGGGGAGCTGTTTTTT. Amino acids: CASREQGWTGELFF.

J is TRBJ2-1 and V is TRBV5-1, with 8 positions matching TRBD1. With V trimmed by 4 bases and J by 3 bases, 6 bases remained unmatched. The length of the CDR3 is 15 residues. Germline values: CDR1 SGHRS, CDR2 YFSETQ. The CDR3, as DNA: TGCGCCAGCAGCGTGACAGGGGATCACTACAATGAGCAGTTCTTC. Its translation is CASSVTGDHYNEQFF.

This chain connects TRBV2 to TRBJ2-1; maybe TRBD1 (5 bases). The CDR3 is 14 amino acids. V was pared by 6 bases and J by 6 bases, with 15 bases between. Germline loops: CDR1 SNHLY, CDR2 FYNNEI. CDR3 bases: TGTGCCAGCAGCCTAGGGGCCGATATCAATGAGCAGTTCTTC. Its translation: CASSLGADINEQFF.

Written as DNA, the CDR3 is TGTGCTAGTGGTGTACAGGGGGGGAGCACAGATACGCAGTATTTT. This encodes CASGVQGGSTDTQYF. The chain combines TRBV12-5 with TRBJ2-3, with D possibly TRBD1 on 8 matching bases. The CDR3 loop spans 15 amino acids. Trimming left V 5 bases short and J 0 bases short, with 12 bases between. Looked up from germline, CDR1 is LGHNT and CDR2 is FRNRAP.

The rearrangement joins TRBV7-9 to TRBJ1-1; D remains ambiguous. V was pared by 4 bases and J by 8 bases, with 14 bases between. The germline V gene encodes CDR1 SEHNR and CDR2 FQNEAQ (reference sequence). The CDR3 contains 13 residues. Here the CDR3 reads CASSSLTRTEAFF. DNA of the CDR3: TGTGCCAGCAGCTCACTTACGCGGACCGAAGCTTTCTTT.

V usage is TRBV5-1 and J usage is TRBJ1-2; D perhaps matches TRBD1 (6 bases). The CDR3 consists of 14 residues. Trimming removed 6 bases from V and 6 bases from J, with 18 bases in between. Germline lookup yields CDR1 SGHRS and CDR2 YFSETQ. DNA of the CDR3: TGCGCCAGCAACTATAACACGGGGGGCGATGGCTACACCTTC. It codes for CASNYNTGGDGYTF.

The rearrangement joins TRBV6-1 to TRBJ2-7, with D unresolved. Trimming took off 2 bases at V and 2 bases at J, with 10 bases between the two ends. The CDR3 is 14 amino acids. The germline V gene has CDR1 MNHNS and CDR2 SASEGT. The CDR3 region is CASSELGLTYEQYF. The CDR3 DNA reads as TGTGCCAGCAGTGAACTGGGCCTAACCTACGAGCAGTACTTC.

The chain carries TRBV21-1 and TRBJ2-2; TRBD1, the table's D call, lacks a check against the DNA. TRBV21-1 is a documented pseudogene. The CDR3 consists of 15 residues. The chain's CDR3 is CASSKLQNNTGELFF. For the CDR3, the DNA is TGTGCCAGCAGCAAATTGCAGAATAACACCGGGGAGCTGTTTTTT.

V gene TRBV7-3 combines with J gene TRBJ2-1, with D unresolved. Trimming left V 0 bases short and J 9 bases short, with 15 bases between. The germline V gene has CDR1 SGHTA and CDR2 FQGTGA. The CDR3 is 15 amino acids. CDR3 in amino acids: CASSLTSSSSGEQFF. The DNA for the CDR3 is TGTGCCAGCAGCTTAACCTCATCGAGTTCGGGTGAGCAGTTCTTC.

The chain is built from TRBV30 and TRBJ1-1, with unresolved D. CDR1 and CDR2 (germline): GTSNPN, SVGIG (reference sequence). This CDR3 is 13 amino acids long. The V and J ends lost 3 bases and 4 bases respectively, with 12 bases between them. The CDR3, as DNA: TGTGCCTGGAGCGCGGATTTGGGCACTGAAGCTTTCTTT. Its translation: CAWSADLGTEAFF.

The gene calls are TRBV9 and TRBJ2-2; D is possibly TRBD2 (5 bases). The CDR3 loop spans 16 amino acids. Germline V gene lookup returns CDR1 SGDLS and CDR2 YYNGEE. The germline V and J ends were trimmed by 0 bases and 6 bases, with 15 bases remaining between them. CDR3 sequence (DNA): TGTGCCAGCAGCGTAGATCCCGGACTTGGTGCCGGGGAGCTGTTTTTT. As protein: CASSVDPGLGAGELFF.

This sequence joins TRBV6-5 and TRBJ1-2; D is perhaps TRBD1 (5 bases). Germline values: CDR1 MNHEY, CDR2 SVGAGI. CDR3 size: 14 residues. Deletions cut 0 bases from V and 7 bases from J, with 12 bases between. CDR3 residues: CASSYSRRGAGYTF. CDR3 sequence (DNA): TGTGCCAGCAGTTACTCACGTCGGGGCGCTGGCTACACCTTC.

The chain has TRBV5-4 and TRBJ1-1; no clear D gene. The CDR3 covers 14 residues. Germline lookup yields CDR1 SGHNT and CDR2 YYREEE (reference sequence). Trimming left V 5 bases short and J 4 bases short, with 15 bases between. The chain's CDR3 is CASRPELGFTEAFF. The CDR3 nucleotides are TGTGCCAGCAGGCCTGAACTGGGTTTCACTGAAGCTTTCTTT.